The next 16 T cell receptor beta chains were all read from a single sample in a study of blood T cells in healthy people across ages. Primers used in a second PCR of roughly 7 to 12 cycles were a sample-barcoded 5' primer and a J-beta primer mix. TCRdb fed the 5' RACE reads into MiXCR, producing one record per CDR3 protein. This repertoire shows 750,000 or so distinct CDR3 sequences, approximately 25% found once; its top ten account for more than 8%. These sequences were also reported in another study, on T cells of mothers and their children.

Specimen: blood. The receptors were gathered from a boy aged 10-17 years in good health.

V gene TRBV3-1 combines with J gene TRBJ2-6, with D perhaps matching TRBD2 (6 bases). V gave up 2 bases and J gave up 0 bases, with 11 bases separating them. The CDR3 spans 17 residues. CDR1 is LGHDT, CDR2 YNNKEL, per germline (reference sequence). The CDR3 DNA follows: TGTGCCAGCAGCCAATGGCGGGGAGGCTCTGGGGCCAACGTCCTGACTTTC. It specifies CASSQWRGGSGANVLTF.

The CDR3 DNA reads as TGCGCCAGCAGCGAGGGGTCGGGGGGAAACTATGGCTACACCTTC. This translates into CASSEGSGGNYGYTF. The V and J genes are TRBV5-1 and TRBJ1-2; TRBD1 might be the D (5 bases). This CDR3 region has 15 residues. Between the trimmed V and J ends, which lost 4 bases and 2 bases, there was a span of 15 bases. Germline V gives CDR1 SGHRS, CDR2 YFSETQ.

This CDR3 is CASSPMGGGATDTQYF. CDR3 sequence (DNA): TGTGCCAGCAGCCCTATGGGGGGGGGGGCCACAGATACGCAGTATTTT. The chain employs TRBV5-6 and TRBJ2-3; D is perhaps TRBD2 (7 bases). Germline values: CDR1 SGHDT, CDR2 YYEEEE. CDR3 size: 16 residues. V was shortened by 4 bases and J by 2 bases, with 17 bases between the two germline ends.

This clonotype was seen only a few times. The chain uses TRBV5-1 and TRBJ2-1, with TRBD2 matching 7 bases. Germline CDR1 reads SGHRS; CDR2 reads YFSETQ. The CDR3 loop spans 17 amino acids. V lost 4 bases to trimming and J lost 0 bases; unmatched junction nucleotides: 10. The DNA of the CDR3 is TGCGCCAGCAGCATAGCGGGCGGGGCGAGCTCCTACAATGAGCAGTTCTTC. Translation gives CASSIAGGASSYNEQFF.

This sequence joins TRBV29-1 and TRBJ2-1; TRBD2 matches at 8 bases. The CDR3 totals 16 residues. With 0 bases clipped from V and 6 bases from J, the junction kept 10 bases outside the gene matches. Germline V lookup: CDR1 SQVTM, CDR2 ANQGSEA. CDR3 region: CSVEEQVGGRSNEQFF. The CDR3 DNA follows: TGCAGCGTTGAAGAACAGGTCGGCGGGAGGTCCAATGAGCAGTTCTTC.

Comments on this clonotype: The junction and the germline gene differ at one end; a read error may be behind it. This chain connects TRBV7-9 to TRBJ2-4, with 10 bases matching TRBD1. The CDR3 is 14 residues long. The V gene's germline CDR1 is SEHNR and CDR2 FQNEAQ (reference sequence). CDR3 protein: CASSLAGQGPFGNF. In DNA, the CDR3 is TGTGCCAGCAGCTTAGCGGGACAGGGGCCCTTCGGGAACTTC.

The V call is TRBV2, the J call TRBJ2-5; no firm D call. The CDR3 is made up of 13 amino acids. Germline V CDR1 and CDR2: SNHLY, FYNNEI. V dropped 1 base and J dropped 5 bases, with 8 bases sitting between them. The CDR3 DNA reads as TGTGCCAGCAGTGAAGAGGCAGAGGAGACCCAGTACTTC. Translation gives CASSEEAEETQYF.

This clonotype was seen just once. This chain joins TRBV29-1 and TRBJ1-2; unclear D gene. Germline loops: CDR1 SQVTM, CDR2 ANQGSEA. The CDR3 is 12 residues long. The V end was cut by 4 bases, the J end by 2 bases, with 8 bases between. The CDR3 reads CSVASPNYGYTF. The CDR3 DNA reads TGCAGCGTTGCCTCCCCGAACTATGGCTACACCTTC.

The V and J genes are TRBV4-1 and TRBJ2-1, with 10 bases matching TRBD1. With 4 bases clipped from V and 8 bases from J, the junction kept 8 bases outside the gene matches. There are 15 residues in the CDR3. The germline V gene encodes CDR1 MGHRA and CDR2 YSYEKL. The CDR3 nucleotides are TGCGCCAGCAGCCCCGGGACAGGGGAGTTCGATGAGCAGTTCTTC. The encoded protein is CASSPGTGEFDEQFF.

V is TRBV19 and J is TRBJ2-3, with 9 bases fitting TRBD2. The CDR3 totals 15 residues. V lost 7 bases, J lost 5 bases, and 10 bases stayed unmatched. Germline CDR1 and CDR2: LNHDA and SQIVND (reference sequence). CDR3 residues: CASTSLAGKGDTQYF. The CDR3 region has the DNA TGTGCCAGTACTTCCCTAGCGGGAAAGGGAGATACGCAGTATTTT.

The V call is TRBV6-5, the J call TRBJ1-6; possible D gene TRBD1, 5 bases. This CDR3 is 14 amino acids long. Between the trimmed V and J ends, which lost 7 bases and 8 bases, there was a span of 15 bases. Germline loops: CDR1 MNHEY, CDR2 SVGAGI. The CDR3 loop is CASNMAGIHSPLHF. CDR3 coding DNA: TGTGCCAGCAATATGGCAGGGATTCATTCACCCCTCCACTTT.

This chain links TRBV6-6 with TRBJ2-3; TRBD1 might be the D (6 bases). Germline CDR1 and CDR2: MNHNY and SVGAGI (reference sequence). This CDR3 comprises 17 residues. V was clipped by 0 bases and J by 2 bases, with 15 bases between them. CDR3 DNA sequence: TGTGCCAGCAGTTACTCGATGTCAGGGGAGTTCACAGATACGCAGTATTTT. Protein: CASSYSMSGEFTDTQYF.

This clonotype was found once. The V and J genes are TRBV4-1 and TRBJ1-5; 11 nucleotides align to TRBD1. Trimming removed 2 bases from V and 11 bases from J; junction bases left unmatched: 14. Germline V CDR1 and CDR2: MGHRA, YSYEKL. The CDR3 contains 17 residues. The CDR3, as DNA: TGCGCCAGCAGCCAAATCGACTCGGACAGGGGGCAATTGGCCCAGCATTTT. Translating gives CASSQIDSDRGQLAQHF.

This clonotype was counted a few times. This chain joins TRBV3-1 and TRBJ2-5; 7 nucleotides agree with TRBD2. V shed 5 bases, J shed 2 bases, and the junction held 11 bases outside the gene matches. The CDR3 has 16 amino acids. Per the germline V gene, CDR1 is LGHDT and CDR2 is YNNKEL (reference sequence). The CDR3 bases are TGTGCCAGCAGCTGGCCTAGCGGAAAATCACAAGAGACCCAGTACTTC. This encodes CASSWPSGKSQETQYF.

The chain joins TRBV9 to TRBJ2-5, with TRBD2 identical over 9 bases. V trimming: 0 bases; J trimming: 4 bases; junction bases outside the gene matches: 4. CDR1 and CDR2 (germline): SGDLS, YYNGEE. CDR3 length: 15 amino acids. CDR3: CASSVDSGGSETQYF. The CDR3 region has the DNA TGTGCCAGCAGCGTAGATAGCGGGGGCTCAGAGACCCAGTACTTC.

This clonotype was recorded a few times. This rearrangement joins TRBV29-1 to TRBJ1-1; D unresolved. The CDR3 is made up of 13 amino acids. V lost 6 bases and J lost 1, with 12 bases in between. Germline V CDR1 and CDR2: SQVTM, ANQGSEA. In nucleotides, the CDR3 is TGCAGCGTCCCGGGAAGAGGGAACACTGAAGCTTTCTTT. Amino acids: CSVPGRGNTEAFF.